The source of this T cell receptor beta chain is a study of blood T cells in healthy people across ages. The germline CDR1 and CDR2 sequences are MNHNY and SVGAGI (reference sequence). The CDR3 is 15 amino acids. Trimming stripped 8 bases from V and 0 bases from J, with 17 bases between. General study results and limits: A greater number of naive CD4+ cells and higher diversity distinguished long-lived donors from aged donors. One million T cells yielded diversity estimates that were considered underestimates.

Note on this clonotype: As yet, its antigen is unknown.

There were healthy Caucasian individuals from Russia, aged about 6 to 95, serving as donors. Extraction of total RNA produced a minimum of 6 micrograms from each sample. Combining a sample-barcoded 5' primer with a J-beta primer mix, a second PCR ran for about 7 to 11 cycles. One entry per CDR3 protein, called by TCRdb with MiXCR from the 5' RACE reads. The sample shows about 640,000 distinct CDR3 sequences, about 53% of them seen only once. The chain carries TRBV6-6 and TRBJ2-7; D gene uncertain. The source is a man aged 55-75 years in good health. Sequencing was done on a sample of blood. The CDR3 DNA reads TGTGCCAGCGGTTCCCCGGCAGGCAGCTCCTACGAGCAGTACTTC. Its translation: CASGSPAGSSYEQYF.